The next 5 T cell receptor beta chains were all read from a single sample in a study of molecular identifiers for immune sequencing clone quantification. MiXCR, applied by TCRdb to the PCR reads, yields one record per CDR3 protein. The table lists about 510,000 distinct CDR3 sequences, 25% of them singletons. Material: naive CD8+ T cells from blood, with Jurkat cell RNA spiked in. Subset given: FACS-sorted CD8+CD4-CCR7+CD45RA+ naive T cells. These receptors all stem from a human donor in good health. Some libraries in this study had Jurkat cell RNA spiked in.

The chain couples TRBV7-9 to TRBJ1-2; D is undetermined. The CDR3 has 13 residues. Germline V gives CDR1 SEHNR, CDR2 FQNEAQ (reference sequence). V shed 5 bases and J shed 4 bases, with 11 bases lying between them. The CDR3 region has the DNA TGTGCCAGCAGCCCTACTCACCCCTATGGCTACACCTTC. Translation gives CASSPTHPYGYTF.

This clonotype was counted ten times or more. The chain couples TRBV6-5 to TRBJ2-7; possible D gene TRBD2, 6 bases. Germline CDR1 MNHEY, CDR2 SVGAGI. With 7 bases removed from V and 6 bases from J, the gap between germline ends came to 10 bases. This CDR3 has 11 amino acids. As DNA, the CDR3 is TGTGCCAGCATGACTAGTGGCGAGCAGTACTTC. This translates into CASMTSGEQYF.

The J gene is TRBJ1-1, the V gene TRBV7-9; 10 bases map to TRBD1. The CDR3 extends over 14 amino acids. The trim removed 4 bases at V and 4 bases at J, leaving 3 bases unmatched. CDR1 SEHNR and CDR2 FQNEAQ come from the germline V gene (reference sequence). The CDR3, as DNA: TGTGCCAGCAGCTCGGGACAGGGGCCCACTGAAGCTTTCTTT. This codes for CASSSGQGPTEAFF.

In its sample, this clonotype was seen a few times. The rearrangement joins TRBV19 to TRBJ2-7, with 8 positions matching TRBD1. Per the germline V gene, CDR1 is LNHDA and CDR2 is SQIVND (reference sequence). The CDR3 is 15 amino acids. V was clipped by 4 bases and J by 2 bases; unmatched bases: 7. As DNA, the CDR3 is TGTGCCAGTAGTACCCAGACAGGGGCCCCCTACGAGCAGTACTTC. This translates into CASSTQTGAPYEQYF.

This clonotype was observed at least ten times. CDR3 nucleotide sequence: TGCGCCAGCAGCTCCGACAGGGGGCTCGGCAATGAGCAGTTCTTC. Translating gives CASSSDRGLGNEQFF. The chain has TRBV5-1 and TRBJ2-1; 10 bases are a match to TRBD1. The CDR3 spans 15 residues. Trimming removed 3 bases from V and 6 bases from J; junction bases left unmatched: 6. The germline CDR1 and CDR2 sequences are SGHRS and YFSETQ.